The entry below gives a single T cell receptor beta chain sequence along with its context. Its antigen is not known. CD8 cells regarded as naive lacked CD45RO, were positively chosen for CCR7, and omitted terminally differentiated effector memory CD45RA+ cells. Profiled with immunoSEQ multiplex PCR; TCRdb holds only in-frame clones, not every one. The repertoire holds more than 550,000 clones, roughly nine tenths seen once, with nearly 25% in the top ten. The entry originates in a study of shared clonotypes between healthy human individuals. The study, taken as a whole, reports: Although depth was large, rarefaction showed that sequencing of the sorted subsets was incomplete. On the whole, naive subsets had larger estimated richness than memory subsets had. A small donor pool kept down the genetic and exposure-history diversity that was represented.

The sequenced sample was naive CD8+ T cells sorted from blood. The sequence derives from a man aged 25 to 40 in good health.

The CDR3 DNA follows: TGTGCCAGCTCACCACCTAGGAGCGGGACTCACAATGAGCAGTTCTTC. Amino acid sequence: CASSPPRSGTHNEQFF. V is TRBV18 and J is TRBJ2-1; 7 nucleotides align to TRBD2. CDR1 is KGHSH and CDR2 is LQKENI in the germline V gene. J gave up 5 bases and V 0 bases, and 7 bases lay outside the gene matches. The CDR3 totals 16 residues.